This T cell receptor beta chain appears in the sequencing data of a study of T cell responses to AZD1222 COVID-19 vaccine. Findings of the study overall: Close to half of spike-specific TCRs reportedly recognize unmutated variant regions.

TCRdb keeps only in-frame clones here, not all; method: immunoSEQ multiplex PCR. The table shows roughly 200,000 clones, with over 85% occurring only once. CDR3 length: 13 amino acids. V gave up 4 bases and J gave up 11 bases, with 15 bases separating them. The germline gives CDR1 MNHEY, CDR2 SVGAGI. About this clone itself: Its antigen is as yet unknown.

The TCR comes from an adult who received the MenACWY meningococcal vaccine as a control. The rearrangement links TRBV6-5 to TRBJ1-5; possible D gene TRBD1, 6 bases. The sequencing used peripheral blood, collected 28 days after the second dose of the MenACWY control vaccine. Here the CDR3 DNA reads TGTGCCAGCAGTTCGGGACACCATGTTGCCCAGCATTTT. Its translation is CASSSGHHVAQHF.